This T cell receptor beta chain was sequenced for a study of cytotoxic CD8 clonotypes in ibrutinib-treated CLL. At the level of the study: Of the patients, 11 were relapsed/refractory, over 14 treatment-naive and 17 to 18 IGHV unmutated.

Clones were read by immunoSEQ multiplex PCR, and TCRdb kept only the in-frame ones, dropping some. The sample gives approximately 150,000 clones, approximately 80% of which show up once; about 27% is in the top ten. V lost 1 base, J lost 2 bases, and 13 bases stayed unmatched. Germline V gives CDR1 MNHEY, CDR2 SMNVEV (reference sequence). The length of the CDR3 is 18 residues. J is TRBJ2-7 and V is TRBV27; TRBD2 agrees at 8 bases. The starting material was PBMCs, obtained after 12 months of ibrutinib treatment. This TCR came from a human donor with chronic lymphocytic leukemia. The CDR3 DNA is TGTGCCAGCAGTTTATTCGGCGGACCTGCAGCGGGAGCCTACGAGCAGTACTTC. Amino acids: CASSLFGGPAAGAYEQYF.